The 4 T cell receptor beta chains below come from one sample, sequenced in a study of response to subunit inactivated influenza vaccine. In TCRdb, the RT-PCR reads were re-called with MiXCR into one record per CDR3 protein. The profile shows 700,000 to 800,000 distinct CDR3 sequences, less than 20% of them singletons. The sample in question was PBMCs from blood, obtained about 5 days after vaccination. The source of these receptors is a man between 50 and 59 years old who received an inactivated influenza vaccine.

This clonotype was detected ten times or more. The chain carries TRBV11-2 and TRBJ2-1; 12 bases are a match to TRBD2. The CDR3 loop spans 20 amino acids. The trim removed 0 bases at V and 8 bases at J, leaving 17 bases unmatched. Looked up from germline, CDR1 is SGHAT and CDR2 is FQNNGV. In DNA, the CDR3 is TGTGCCAGCAGCTTAGATGCTGTATTCCGGCTAGCGGGGGGGCTGGATGAGCAGTTCTTC. Its protein product is CASSLDAVFRLAGGLDEQFF.

This clonotype came up many times. The CDR3: CATSRGGATDTQYF. As DNA, the CDR3 is TGTGCCACCAGCCGAGGGGGCGCCACAGATACGCAGTATTTT. V and J are TRBV15 and TRBJ2-3; the match to TRBD1 covers 7 bases. The CDR3 covers 14 residues. Germline loops: CDR1 LNHNV, CDR2 YYDKDF (reference sequence). Germline trimming cut 5 bases from V and 2 bases from J; bases unmatched to any gene: 4.

This chain joins TRBV7-2 and TRBJ1-5; perhaps TRBD1 as D (5 bases). V lost 3 bases and J 0 bases, leaving 12 bases between the germline ends. Per germline, CDR1 SGHTA and CDR2 FQGNSA. CDR3 length equals 16 residues. CDR3 DNA: TGTGCCAGCAGCTTCGACAGTCAACATAGCAATCAGCCCCAGCATTTT. Residues: CASSFDSQHSNQPQHF.

The J gene is TRBJ2-3, the V gene TRBV7-2; unclear D gene. Per the germline V gene, CDR1 is SGHTA and CDR2 is FQGNSA. V was clipped by 2 bases and J by 6 bases, with 9 bases between them. This CDR3 spans 13 amino acids. The CDR3 region has the DNA TGTGCCAGCAGCTTAACCCTTTTGGATACGCAGTATTTT. Protein sequence: CASSLTLLDTQYF. Full variable domain (outside the CDR3, taken from reference TRBV7-2 and TRBJ2-3): GAGVSQSPSNKVTEKGKDVELRCDPISGHTALYWYRQSLGQGLEFLIYFQGNSAPDKSGLPSDRFSAERTGGSVSTLTIQRTQQEDSAVYLCASSLTLLDTQYFGPGTRLTVL.